In this sample, the clone carrying this T cell receptor beta chain turned up a few times. Its antigen is not known. This CDR3 contains 16 residues. In germline, CDR1 is MNHNY, CDR2 SVGAGI (reference sequence). V shed 6 bases and J 2 bases; nucleotides not matched to a gene: 10. TCRB transcripts that were expressed got sequenced, as all of the isolated RNA had been reverse transcribed. Sequencing used immunoSEQ multiplex PCR; TCRdb keeps in-frame clones, though not all of them. This sample yields about 150,000 clones, of which about a tenth are seen a single time; more than 0.45% belongs to the top ten. These data belong to a study of beta chain features in type 1 diabetes. General study results and limits: Across all four CD4+ subsets, people with type 1 diabetes showed modestly shorter TCRB CDR3s.

It was one heparinised blood draw, averaging roughly 100 mL, that each donor gave. J is TRBJ1-5 and V is TRBV6-6, with 7 bases identical to TRBD1. Specimen: central memory CD4+ T cells from blood. This sequence was found in a man aged 30-40 years with type 1 diabetes. CDR3 nucleotide sequence: TGTGCCAGCAGATCGCACAGGGGAATGGGCAATCAGCCCCAGCATTTT. As protein: CASRSHRGMGNQPQHF.